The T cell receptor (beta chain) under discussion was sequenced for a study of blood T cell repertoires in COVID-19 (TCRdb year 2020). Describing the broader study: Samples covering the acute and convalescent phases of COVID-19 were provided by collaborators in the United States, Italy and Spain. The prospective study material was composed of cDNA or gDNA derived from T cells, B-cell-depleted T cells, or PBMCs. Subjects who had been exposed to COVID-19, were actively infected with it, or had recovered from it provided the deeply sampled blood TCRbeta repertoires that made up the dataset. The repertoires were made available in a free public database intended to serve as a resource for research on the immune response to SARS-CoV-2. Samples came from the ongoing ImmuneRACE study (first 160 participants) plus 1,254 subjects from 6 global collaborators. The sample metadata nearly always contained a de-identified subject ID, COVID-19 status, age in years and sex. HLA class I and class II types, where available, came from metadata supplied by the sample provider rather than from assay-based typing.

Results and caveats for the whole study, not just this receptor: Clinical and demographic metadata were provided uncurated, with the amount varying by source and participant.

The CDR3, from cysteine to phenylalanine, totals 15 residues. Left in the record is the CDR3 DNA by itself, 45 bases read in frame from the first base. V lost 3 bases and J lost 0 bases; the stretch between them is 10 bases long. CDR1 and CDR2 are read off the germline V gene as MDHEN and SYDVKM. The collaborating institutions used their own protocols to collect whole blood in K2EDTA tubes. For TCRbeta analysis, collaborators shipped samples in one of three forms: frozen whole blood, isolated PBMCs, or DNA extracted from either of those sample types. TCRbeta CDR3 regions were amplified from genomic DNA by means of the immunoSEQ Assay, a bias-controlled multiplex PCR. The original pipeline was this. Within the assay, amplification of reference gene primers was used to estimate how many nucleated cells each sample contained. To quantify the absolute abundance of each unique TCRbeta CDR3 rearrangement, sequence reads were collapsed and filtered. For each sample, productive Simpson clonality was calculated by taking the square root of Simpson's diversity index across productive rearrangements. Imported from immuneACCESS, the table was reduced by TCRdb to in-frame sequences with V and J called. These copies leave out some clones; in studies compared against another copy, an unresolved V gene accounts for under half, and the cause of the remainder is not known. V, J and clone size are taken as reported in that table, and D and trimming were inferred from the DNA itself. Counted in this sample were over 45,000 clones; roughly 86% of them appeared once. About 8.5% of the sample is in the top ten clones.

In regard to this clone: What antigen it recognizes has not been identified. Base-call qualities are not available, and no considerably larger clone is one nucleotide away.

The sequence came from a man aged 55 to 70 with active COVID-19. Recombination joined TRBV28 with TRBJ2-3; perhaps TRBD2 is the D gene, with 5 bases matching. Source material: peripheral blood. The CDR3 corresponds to CASSFEGLSTDTQYF. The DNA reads TGTGCCAGCAGTTTCGAGGGCCTTAGCACAGATACGCAGTATTTT.